Below are 10 T cell receptor beta chains sequenced from a single sample in a study of cytomegalovirus exposure and HLA in healthy donors. With 60 Vbeta and 13 Jbeta primers, the PCR was carried out. Method: immunoSEQ multiplex PCR; TCRdb's copy keeps in-frame clones and lacks some. The top ten hold roughly 2% of the sample, which has approximately 190,000 clones, around 80% seen once. Sequencing input: PBMCs. These receptors all come from a woman under 30 in good health and CMV-seropositive.

The J gene is TRBJ1-2, the V gene TRBV12-5; 8 nucleotides line up with TRBD1. Trimming took 5 bases from V and 0 from J; bases not matched to a gene: 17. The CDR3 has 19 residues. Germline loops: CDR1 LGHNT, CDR2 FRNRAP. CDR3 sequence (DNA): TGTGCTAGTGGTCAAACCGGCGGCAGGGGGCTGTTAGCTAACTATGGCTACACCTTC. Translating it yields CASGQTGGRGLLANYGYTF.

The DNA of the CDR3 is TGTGCCAGCAGCGTTGGCCCGGGACAGGGCGAGACCCAGTACTTC. Translated, it gives CASSVGPGQGETQYF. The chain links TRBV9 to TRBJ2-5, with 9 nucleotides matching TRBD1. V was pared by 2 bases and J by 5 bases, with 7 bases of the junction left unmatched. CDR3 length: 15 amino acids. CDR1 and CDR2 from the germline V gene are SGDLS and YYNGEE.

A few counts support this clone. CDR3 sequence: CASSLAGVEETQYF. CDR3 bases: TGTGCCAGCTCACTAGCGGGGGTCGAAGAGACCCAGTACTTC. This sequence joins TRBV9 and TRBJ2-5, with 11 bases lining up with TRBD2. CDR1 SGDLS and CDR2 YYNGEE come from the germline V gene. This CDR3 has 14 amino acids. V lost 7 bases, J lost 3 bases, and 5 bases stayed unmatched.

The rearrangement joins TRBV7-3 to TRBJ2-1, with TRBD1 as a possible D gene (5 bases). This CDR3 has 14 residues. The germline V and J ends were trimmed by 2 bases and 6 bases, with 11 bases remaining between them. CDR1 SGHTA and CDR2 FQGTGA come from the germline V gene. CDR3 protein: CASSLSPGINEQFF. CDR3 in DNA: TGTGCCAGCAGCTTATCTCCAGGGATCAATGAGCAGTTCTTC.

The V call is TRBV5-1, the J call TRBJ2-1, with D possibly matching TRBD1 (5 bases). CDR1 SGHRS and CDR2 YFSETQ come from the germline V gene. The CDR3 is 15 amino acids. Between the trimmed V and J ends, which lost 5 bases and 0 bases, there was a span of 12 bases. The DNA for the CDR3 is TGCGCCAGCAGATTAGACAGACCCTCCTACAATGAGCAGTTCTTC. Encoded protein: CASRLDRPSYNEQFF.

This chain uses TRBV4-1 with TRBJ1-3; weak D call: TRBD1 (6 bases). V was pared by 1 base and J by 4 bases, with 17 bases between. CDR1 and CDR2 from the germline V gene are MGHRA and YSYEKL. The CDR3 consists of 17 residues. CDR3 nucleotide sequence: TGCGCCAGCAGCCAAGCGGCGGGGGGCGCGGGCGGAAACACCATATATTTT. It specifies CASSQAAGGAGGNTIYF.

This clone came up a few times. The chain couples TRBV1 to TRBJ1-2. TRBV1 has pseudogene status. The CDR3 runs 11 residues. The CDR3 sequence: CTEGGGDGYTF. The CDR3 DNA is TGCACCGAAGGCGGGGGAGATGGCTACACCTTC.

The V and J genes are TRBV30 and TRBJ1-1, with unresolved D. The V end lost 0 bases, the J end lost 3 bases, and 8 bases lay between the germline ends. The CDR3 extends over 13 amino acids. Per the germline V gene, CDR1 is GTSNPN and CDR2 is SVGIG (reference sequence). CDR3 DNA: TGTGCCTGGAGTGTAAAGTACTACACTGAAGCTTTCTTT. Amino acids: CAWSVKYYTEAFF.

This chain uses TRBV11-1 with TRBJ1-1; the D is unclear. Trimming pared 1 base from V and 6 bases from J, leaving 3 bases between. Germline CDR1 and CDR2: SGHAT and FQDESV (reference sequence). This CDR3 has 11 amino acids. The CDR3, as DNA: TGTGCCAGCAGCTTAGGCGCTGAAGCTTTCTTT. Translation: CASSLGAEAFF.

This chain links TRBV9 with TRBJ2-2; D unclear. Trimming cost V 0 bases and J 0 bases, with 6 bases left between them. Germline-derived CDR1 and CDR2 are SGDLS and YYNGEE. This CDR3 has 15 residues. The CDR3 DNA reads TGTGCCAGCAGCGTAGGGGCAGCGAACACCGGGGAGCTGTTTTTT. It codes for CASSVGAANTGELFF. Full variable domain (remainder filled in from reference TRBV9 and TRBJ2-2): DSGVTQTPKHLITATGQRVTLRCSPRSGDLSVYWYQQSLDQGLQFLIQYYNGEERAKGNILERFSAQQFPDLHSELNLSSLELGDSALYFCASSVGAANTGELFFGEGSRLTVL.